This is a list of T cell receptor beta chains from one sample in a study of T cell responses to AZD1222 COVID-19 vaccine. Measured with immunoSEQ multiplex PCR; TCRdb has only the in-frame clones, and not every one. The sample holds 100,000 to 150,000 clones, approximately 89% seen once. Here the sequenced sample was peripheral blood, taken on day 0 of AZD1222 vaccination. These TCRs come from an adult in good health. The CDR3 runs from the conserved cysteine through the conserved F or W. Fields, in order: V gene, clone size, J gene, CDR3 protein. The size entry is marked missing in some rows and otherwise reads once, few, many or a size class.

v_call: TRBV28
clone_size: -
j_call: TRBJ1-4
cdr3_aa: CASSSYPGQGRPNEKLFF

v_call: TRBV10-3
clone_size: -
j_call: TRBJ1-2
cdr3_aa: CAISVRDYGYTF

v_call: TRBV7-9
clone_size: medium-sized
j_call: TRBJ1-5
cdr3_aa: CASSLEGLSPQHF

v_call: TRBV28
clone_size: -
j_call: TRBJ1-4
cdr3_aa: CASSDSINEKLFF

v_call: TRBV7-6
clone_size: -
j_call: TRBJ2-5
cdr3_aa: CASSFGTGGQETQYF

v_call: TRBV6-5
clone_size: -
j_call: TRBJ1-6
cdr3_aa: CAATGSYNSPLHF

v_call: TRBV19
clone_size: -
j_call: TRBJ2-5
cdr3_aa: CASSPGTSGGPQETQYF

v_call: TRBV12-5
clone_size: -
j_call: TRBJ1-4
cdr3_aa: CASGLGQGPGANEKLFF

v_call: TRBV28
clone_size: -
j_call: TRBJ1-5
cdr3_aa: CASSLGSLDQPQHF

v_call: TRBV29-1
clone_size: -
j_call: TRBJ2-7
cdr3_aa: CSVVGTGPYEQYF

v_call: TRBV5-4
clone_size: -
j_call: TRBJ1-6
cdr3_aa: CASSPGLDGNSPLHF

v_call: TRBV9
clone_size: -
j_call: TRBJ1-6
cdr3_aa: CASSVTGLDSPLHF

v_call: TRBV4-2
clone_size: once
j_call: TRBJ1-3
cdr3_aa: CASSQDLGLPGNTIYF

v_call: TRBV2
clone_size: -
j_call: TRBJ1-2
cdr3_aa: CASSEFGRGNYGYTF

v_call: TRBV12-3/TRBV12-4
clone_size: -
j_call: TRBJ2-2
cdr3_aa: CASRGTGPGELFF

v_call: TRBV10-3
clone_size: -
j_call: TRBJ2-1
cdr3_aa: CAIREAGGASYNEQFF

v_call: TRBV4-2
clone_size: few
j_call: TRBJ1-1
cdr3_aa: CASSQDLLETEAFF

v_call: TRBV6-5
clone_size: -
j_call: TRBJ1-2
cdr3_aa: CASSYLHPGARGYTF

v_call: TRBV7-3
clone_size: -
j_call: TRBJ2-3
cdr3_aa: CASSLLGLARDTQYF

v_call: TRBV19
clone_size: -
j_call: TRBJ2-1
cdr3_aa: CASSYLAGEQFF

v_call: TRBV7-6
clone_size: -
j_call: TRBJ2-1
cdr3_aa: CASSSTQGEGNEQFF

v_call: TRBV6-5
clone_size: -
j_call: TRBJ2-1
cdr3_aa: CASIRIGGEINEQFF

v_call: TRBV19
clone_size: -
j_call: TRBJ1-1
cdr3_aa: CASSPIQGANTEAFF

v_call: TRBV7-2
clone_size: once
j_call: TRBJ1-2
cdr3_aa: CASSRDRGQGGYTF

v_call: TRBV5-4
clone_size: -
j_call: TRBJ2-1
cdr3_aa: CASRRGQGLGAHEQFF

v_call: TRBV30
clone_size: -
j_call: TRBJ1-4
cdr3_aa: CAWSGQGAEKLFF

v_call: TRBV10-3
clone_size: -
j_call: TRBJ1-1
cdr3_aa: CAIRDRGNTEAFF

v_call: TRBV28
clone_size: -
j_call: TRBJ1-2
cdr3_aa: CASSWGFTYGYTF

v_call: TRBV16
clone_size: -
j_call: TRBJ1-1
cdr3_aa: CASSPRVNTEAFF

v_call: TRBV30
clone_size: -
j_call: TRBJ2-5
cdr3_aa: CAWSGASGGPQETQYF

v_call: TRBV28
clone_size: -
j_call: TRBJ1-2
cdr3_aa: CASSSQGRGGYTF

v_call: TRBV6-5
clone_size: -
j_call: TRBJ1-6
cdr3_aa: CASSSTGTYNSPLHF